This is a list of T cell receptor beta chains from one sample in a study of CD8+ T cells in alopecia areata. TCRdb's table, derived via immunoSEQ multiplex PCR, lists solely in-frame clones and lacks some. Altogether under 250,000 clones are present, around 62% being singletons, with the ten largest covering 0.45%. The material was CD4+ T cells sorted from blood, obtained at week 0. The receptors originated from a human donor with alopecia areata. Both conserved end residues are part of each CDR3. Fields, in order: V gene, J gene, CDR3 protein.

>TRBV16|TRBJ2-7
CASSQSYDGAREQYF
>TRBV7-8|TRBJ2-4
CASSSPGQGPKNIQYF
>TRBV29-1|TRBJ2-7
CSVRPGYYSYEQYF
>TRBV5-1|TRBJ2-1
CASSSQTINSEQFF
>TRBV7-8|TRBJ1-3
CASSLAVSGNTIYF
>TRBV5-1|TRBJ1-2
CASSSGRGDRGYTF
>TRBV4-1|TRBJ1-1
CASSQDPGQPLNTEAFF
>TRBV2|TRBJ2-5
CASSRGETQYF
>TRBV19|TRBJ1-1
CASSIAETGKTEAFF
>TRBV19|TRBJ2-7
CATSGAAEQYF
>TRBV7-9|TRBJ1-4
CASSKTGGTLNEKLFF
>TRBV29-1|TRBJ1-4
CSAEQGTGEKLFF
>TRBV7-2|TRBJ1-1
CASSLDGVGTEAFF
>TRBV4-2|TRBJ2-2
CASSQGLAENTGELFF
>TRBV2|TRBJ1-1
CASSQRQGNSDGAFF
>TRBV6-5|TRBJ2-1
CASSSAGGGENEQFF
>TRBV5-4|TRBJ2-4
CASSARGEGDIQYF
>TRBV27|TRBJ2-6
CASLGQGPSGANVLTF